The 28 T cell receptor beta chains below come from one sample, sequenced in a study of control samples from healthy donors and cancer patients. Clones were sequenced by immunoSEQ multiplex PCR, and TCRdb holds only the in-frame ones, with some missing. The top ten hold roughly 1.6% of the sample, which has around 200,000 clones, around 94% seen once. The specimen sequenced was blood. The receptor set was obtained from a man aged 50 to 60 in good health.

The gene calls are TRBV28 and TRBJ1-2; 9 bases map to TRBD1. Germline lookup yields CDR1 MDHEN and CDR2 SYDVKM. The CDR3 is made up of 15 amino acids. The J segment lost 2 bases and the V segment lost 6 bases, leaving 7 bases of the junction unmatched. CDR3 sequence reads: CASRQVDRGNYGYTF. The DNA for the CDR3 is TGTGCCAGCAGGCAAGTGGACAGGGGAAACTATGGCTACACCTTC.

This rearrangement joins TRBV28 to TRBJ2-1; D may be TRBD1 (5 bases). CDR3 length: 13 residues. Germline V gene sequence: CDR1 MDHEN, CDR2 SYDVKM. Trimming cost V 9 bases and J 1 base, with 10 bases left between them. Here the CDR3 DNA reads TGTGCCAGTAGAACAGGTTCCTACAATGAGCAGTTCTTC. This sequence encodes CASRTGSYNEQFF.

The chain employs TRBV19 and TRBJ1-1; 7 bases fit TRBD1. Germline V gives CDR1 LNHDA, CDR2 SQIVND (reference sequence). The trim removed 7 bases at V and 2 bases at J, leaving 7 bases unmatched. The CDR3 contains 14 residues. The DNA of the CDR3 is TGTGCCAGTACCCGGACAGGAGGCAACACTGAAGCTTTCTTT. This encodes CASTRTGGNTEAFF.

The rearrangement uses TRBV7-9 and TRBJ2-1; a possible D gene is TRBD2 (5 bases). Trimming removed 0 bases from V and 6 bases from J, with 18 bases in between. Germline V gene lookup returns CDR1 SEHNR and CDR2 FQNEAQ (reference sequence). The CDR3 is 17 amino acids. The CDR3 reads CASSLALNGLTANEQFF. CDR3 coding DNA: TGTGCCAGCAGCTTAGCTCTCAACGGACTTACGGCCAATGAGCAGTTCTTC.

The chain joins TRBV3-1 (or the pseudogene TRBV3-2) to TRBJ1-6, with a possible D match to TRBD1 (5 bases). This CDR3 is built from 14 residues. CDR1 and CDR2 from the germline V gene are LGHDT and YNNKEL (reference sequence). Trimming cost V 3 bases and J 9 bases, with 12 bases left between them. CDR3 sequence reads: CASSHSGTLSPLHF. DNA for the CDR3: TGTGCCAGCAGCCATTCCGGGACCCTTTCACCCCTCCACTTT.

The V gene is TRBV4-3, the J gene TRBJ2-5; D unclear. Trimming removed 1 base from V and 2 bases from J, with 8 bases in between. This CDR3 has 14 amino acids. CDR1 and CDR2 (germline): LGHNA, YSLEER. The CDR3 region has the DNA TGCGCCAGCAGCCAAGGGGGAAAACAAGAGACCCAGTACTTC. Translating it yields CASSQGGKQETQYF.

The chain combines TRBV3-1 (or the pseudogene TRBV3-2) with TRBJ2-3; maybe TRBD2 (5 bases). The CDR3 sequence is 14 residues long. V dropped 0 bases and J dropped 4 bases, with 8 bases sitting between them. Looked up from germline, CDR1 is LGHDT and CDR2 is YNNKEL (reference sequence). CDR3 in DNA: TGTGCCAGCAGCCAAGATGCTAGCCCAGATACGCAGTATTTT. It is translated as CASSQDASPDTQYF.

This sequence joins TRBV3-1 (or the pseudogene TRBV3-2) and TRBJ1-1, with D tentatively TRBD1 (5 bases). Per the germline V gene, CDR1 is LGHDT and CDR2 is YNNKEL (reference sequence). CDR3 size: 13 residues. With 2 bases removed from V and 10 bases from J, the gap between germline ends came to 14 bases. The CDR3 loop reads CASSQSGGRRAFF. For the CDR3, the DNA is TGTGCCAGCAGCCAATCGGGGGGTCGGAGAGCTTTCTTT.

V is TRBV12-5 and J is TRBJ1-6; no clear D. The CDR3 contains 17 residues. The V end lost 4 bases, the J end lost 0 bases, and 13 bases lay between the germline ends. Germline values: CDR1 LGHNT, CDR2 FRNRAP. CDR3 protein: CASGSPPRDSYNSPLHF. The CDR3 DNA is TGTGCTAGTGGTTCACCTCCTAGGGACTCCTATAATTCACCCCTCCACTTT.

The J gene is TRBJ1-1, the V gene TRBV15, with TRBD1 as a possible D gene (5 bases). The ends were cut back, 1 base at V and 0 bases at J, with 9 bases in the middle. There are 15 residues in the CDR3. Germline V CDR1 and CDR2: LNHNV, YYDKDF (reference sequence). Written as DNA, the CDR3 is TGTGCCACCAGCAGAGGGTTGGGGGTGAACACTGAAGCTTTCTTT. Translated: CATSRGLGVNTEAFF.

The rearrangement joins TRBV11-2 to TRBJ2-1, with 9 bases fitting TRBD1. The V gene's germline CDR1 is SGHAT and CDR2 FQNNGV. This CDR3 is 19 amino acids long. After removal of 1 base from V and 1 base from J, the junction contained 11 bases not matched to a gene. In DNA, the CDR3 is TGTGCCAGCAGCTTAGGGGGACAGGGAATAGTAGTTTCCTACAATGAGCAGTTCTTC. Its protein product is CASSLGGQGIVVSYNEQFF.

This chain uses TRBV19 with TRBJ1-4; tentative D call: TRBD1 (6 bases). V was clipped by 3 bases and J by 7 bases, with 15 bases between them. From germline, CDR1 is LNHDA and CDR2 SQIVND (reference sequence). The CDR3 totals 15 residues. This CDR3 reads CASSIRSGAAEKLFF. In nucleotides, the CDR3 is TGTGCCAGTAGTATCCGGTCAGGGGCCGCTGAAAAACTGTTTTTT. Looking up the rest from reference TRBV19 and TRBJ1-4 gives the full variable domain: DGGITQSPKYLFRKEGQNVTLSCEQNLNHDAMYWYRQDPGQGLRLIYYSQIVNDFQKGDIAEGYSVSREKKESFPLTVTSAQKNPTAFYLCASSIRSGAAEKLFFGSGTQLSVL.

The J gene is TRBJ2-7, the V gene TRBV7-9; 8 nucleotides line up with TRBD1. CDR3 length: 14 residues. Germline CDR1 SEHNR, CDR2 FQNEAQ (reference sequence). V was pared by 5 bases and J by 3 bases, with 6 bases of the junction left unmatched. The CDR3 nucleotides read TGTGCCAGCAGCCTGACAGGGGAAGGCTACGAGCAGTACTTC. Protein product: CASSLTGEGYEQYF.

V and J are TRBV15 and TRBJ2-1; 11 bases map to TRBD2. V shed 0 bases and J 7 bases; nucleotides not matched to a gene: 8. The germline CDR1 and CDR2 sequences are LNHNV and YYDKDF (reference sequence). This CDR3 has 17 residues. CDR3 bases: TGTGCCACCAGCAGAGATGGTGGGACTAGCGGATTTAATGAGCAGTTCTTC. Translation: CATSRDGGTSGFNEQFF.

V usage is TRBV2 and J usage is TRBJ1-5; no firm D call. Germline V CDR1 and CDR2: SNHLY, FYNNEI. This CDR3 region has 14 residues. V was shortened by 6 bases and J by 0 bases, with 9 bases between the two germline ends. Here the CDR3 DNA reads TGTGCCAGCAGAGATCCCAATAGCAATCAGCCCCAGCATTTT. It codes for CASRDPNSNQPQHF. Supplemented by reference TRBV2 and TRBJ1-5, the full variable domain reads EPEVTQTPSHQVTQMGQEVILRCVPISNHLYFYWYRQILGQKVEFLVSFYNNEISEKSEIFDDQFSVERPDGSNFTLKIRSTKLEDSAMYFCASRDPNSNQPQHFGDGTRLSIL.

The CDR3 here is CASSIRRDEQFF. CDR3 DNA: TGTGCCAGTAGTATCAGAAGGGATGAGCAGTTCTTC. V usage is TRBV19 and J usage is TRBJ2-1; D remains ambiguous. CDR1 is LNHDA and CDR2 is SQIVND in the germline V gene (reference sequence). The V gene lost 3 bases and the J gene lost 8 bases, with 8 bases spanning the gap. The CDR3 spans 12 residues.

The V gene is TRBV7-2, the J gene TRBJ1-2, with 7 positions matching TRBD1. The CDR3 totals 13 residues. CDR1 SGHTA and CDR2 FQGNSA come from the germline V gene. Trimming at V came to 6 bases and at J to 4 bases, leaving 5 bases not matched to a gene. This chain's CDR3 is CASSYDRAYGYTF. The CDR3 DNA follows: TGTGCCAGCAGTTATGACAGGGCCTATGGCTACACCTTC.

This sequence joins TRBV19 and TRBJ2-7; 7 bases align to TRBD1. This CDR3 comprises 14 residues. Germline V gives CDR1 LNHDA, CDR2 SQIVND (reference sequence). J was trimmed by 6 bases and V by 5 bases; bases with no gene match: 10. The CDR3 spells CASSLNRGRGEQYF. The CDR3, as DNA: TGTGCCAGTAGTTTGAACAGGGGCCGCGGCGAGCAGTACTTC.

The chain employs TRBV7-2 and TRBJ1-1, with TRBD1 matching 8 bases. In germline, CDR1 is SGHTA, CDR2 FQGNSA. V lost 4 bases to trimming and J lost 7 bases; unmatched junction nucleotides: 8. The CDR3 sequence is 14 residues long. The CDR3 loop reads CASSSTGAAYEAFF. CDR3 coding DNA: TGTGCCAGCAGCTCGACAGGGGCCGCATATGAAGCTTTCTTT.

The gene calls are TRBV10-3 and TRBJ2-6; possibly TRBD2 for D (6 bases). The CDR3 is 14 amino acids. Germline assignment: CDR1 ENHRY and CDR2 SYGVKD. V was cut by 11 bases and J by 1 base, with 12 bases left in between. The CDR3 DNA sequence: TGTGCCTCTACCCGGGGGTCTGGGGCCAACGTCCTGACTTTC. It codes for CASTRGSGANVLTF.

In DNA, the CDR3 is TGTGCCAGCAGCTCCTTCGCAGGGCCAATTGAAGCTTTCTTT. Its translation: CASSSFAGPIEAFF. V is TRBV5-5 and J is TRBJ1-1; tentatively, D is TRBD1 (5 bases). Germline loops: CDR1 SGHKS, CDR2 YYEKEE (reference sequence). The CDR3 loop spans 14 amino acids. The germline V and J ends were trimmed by 3 bases and 7 bases, with 16 bases remaining between them.

CDR3 loop: CASSWDRQETQYF. CDR3 DNA sequence: TGTGCCAGCAGTTGGGACCGACAAGAGACCCAGTACTTC. V and J are TRBV6-6 and TRBJ2-5, with D possibly called TRBD1 or TRBD2 (5 bases each). CDR1 and CDR2 from the germline V gene are MNHNY and SVGAGI (reference sequence). The V and J ends lost 4 bases and 2 bases respectively, with 8 bases between them. The CDR3 runs to 13 residues.

Only one count was recorded for this clone. The CDR3 region has the DNA TGCGCCAGCAGCTTGGAGGGGACGGGCCTGAACACTGAAGCTTTCTTT. This translates into CASSLEGTGLNTEAFF. The genes are TRBV5-1 and TRBJ1-1, with D perhaps TRBD1 (5 bases). Trimming stripped 0 bases from V and 0 bases from J, with 12 bases between. The CDR3 runs 16 residues. Germline V gene lookup returns CDR1 SGHRS and CDR2 YFSETQ.

The gene calls are TRBV7-9 and TRBJ1-1; D might be TRBD1 (5 bases). The V and J ends lost 1 base and 1 base respectively, with 10 bases between them. The CDR3 consists of 15 residues. Germline CDR1 SEHNR, CDR2 FQNEAQ (reference sequence). CDR3 nucleotides: TGTGCCAGCAGCTTAGGAGCTGGGACGAACACTGAAGCTTTCTTT. Translating gives CASSLGAGTNTEAFF.

This chain connects TRBV9 to TRBJ2-5; D is undetermined. There are 13 residues in the CDR3. Trimming shortened V by 4 bases and J by 4 bases, and 11 bases separated the two germline ends. CDR1 and CDR2 from the germline V gene are SGDLS and YYNGEE. CDR3 loop: CASSRSGGETQYF. CDR3 nucleotide sequence: TGTGCCAGCAGCCGGAGTGGTGGAGAGACCCAGTACTTC.

The chain employs TRBV20-1 and TRBJ1-2; D is uncertain. V was shortened by 6 bases and J by 5 bases, with 10 bases between the two germline ends. The CDR3 extends over 11 amino acids. Germline V lookup: CDR1 DFQATT, CDR2 SNEGSKA (reference sequence). CDR3 DNA sequence: TGCAGTGCCGGGCGCCTATATGGCTACACCTTC. It translates to CSAGRLYGYTF.

This chain connects TRBV7-3 to TRBJ2-3; D is unresolved. Germline values: CDR1 SGHTA, CDR2 FQGTGA. V was pared by 5 bases and J by 2 bases, with 14 bases between. This CDR3 has 15 residues. The CDR3 DNA is TGTGCCAGCAGCCCCAGATGGGCCACCACAGATACGCAGTATTTT. Protein: CASSPRWATTDTQYF.

The rearrangement uses TRBV5-1 and TRBJ1-5; D unresolved. Trimming cost V 5 bases and J 3 bases, with 15 bases left between them. Germline V gene data show CDR1 as SGHRS and CDR2 as YFSETQ. The CDR3 runs 15 residues. The CDR3 here is CASRKAEDYNQPQHF. The CDR3, as DNA: TGCGCCAGCAGGAAGGCCGAGGACTACAATCAGCCCCAGCATTTT.